There are a few counts of the clone carrying this T cell receptor (beta chain). Its target is unknown. Carried by the TCR beta cDNA libraries were unique molecular identifiers. T cells numbering about 0.95 to 10 million yielded roughly 0.5 million cDNA molecules. Using its own MiXCR run on the PCR reads, TCRdb lists one record per CDR3 protein. The profile covers some 500,000 distinct CDR3 sequences, with nearly 45% appearing a single time and around an eighth taken by the ten largest. The source of the sample is a study of post-analysis software for immune sequencing data. Study information: Recorded subtypes: relapsing-remitting, secondary progressive, progressive-relapsing; some patients unannotated.

Whole-study results and caveats: Compared with controls, patients showed significantly lower normalized Chao1 diversity. The authors found that F measure strongly co-clustered same-batch samples.

The sequence was obtained from a girl between 5 and 17 years old with multiple sclerosis. The sequenced material came from blood.

CDR3 DNA sequence: TGTGCCAGCAGACAGGGGGCAGGAGGGGAAAAACTGTTTTTT. This translates into CASRQGAGGEKLFF. This chain links TRBV12-3 or TRBV12-4 with TRBJ1-4, with 9 bases fitting TRBD1. With 6 bases clipped from V and 8 bases from J, the junction kept 7 bases outside the gene matches. The CDR3 is 14 amino acids.